Below are 30 T cell receptor beta chains sequenced from a single sample in a study of HIV-infected children after antiretroviral therapy interruption. Unique molecular identifiers were included in an RNA-based 3' RACE TCR library. TCRdb reprocessed the 3' RACE reads with MiXCR, giving one entry per CDR3 protein. The table lists around 15,000 distinct CDR3 sequences, roughly 3.4% of them singletons. Stated treatment: PENTA 11 planned treatment interruption arm or continuous ART arm. The material sequenced was CD45RA+ CD4+ T cells from PBMCs, taken from a donor given antiretroviral therapy, either interrupted or continuous. As to subset: naive CD4+ CD45RA+ CD45RO- T cells. These receptors were taken from a child aged 2 to 17 with HIV.

Within the sample, this clonotype is medium-sized. The chain employs TRBV13 and TRBJ2-7; a weak D match, TRBD2 (7 bases). The germline CDR1 and CDR2 sequences are PRHDT and FYEKMQ (reference sequence). The CDR3 has 11 amino acids. Trimming stripped 8 bases from V and 9 bases from J, with 14 bases between. CDR3 sequence (DNA): TGTGCCAGCTCTCTGGGGGGGCGGCAGTACTTC. It yields the protein CASSLGGRQYF.

This clonotype came up many times. The chain links TRBV7-3 to TRBJ2-2; 9 bases are a match to TRBD1. After removal of 5 bases from V and 6 bases from J, the junction contained 7 bases not matched to a gene. Looked up from germline, CDR1 is SGHTA and CDR2 is FQGTGA. This CDR3 is built from 15 residues. CDR3: CASSRLGQGSGELFF. In DNA, the CDR3 is TGTGCCAGCAGCCGTTTGGGACAGGGATCCGGGGAGCTGTTTTTT.

This clonotype was detected ten times or more. The V gene is TRBV18, the J gene TRBJ1-5, with D possibly being TRBD1 (5 bases). This CDR3 spans 13 amino acids. Trimming removed 6 bases from V and 7 bases from J, with 13 bases in between. Looked up from germline, CDR1 is KGHSH and CDR2 is LQKENI. Here the CDR3 DNA reads TGTGCCAGCTCCGGGACGGCCGGGCAGCCCCAGCATTTT. Translating it yields CASSGTAGQPQHF.

By share, this clonotype ranks as medium-sized. CDR3 in DNA: TGCAGTGCTTCCTTGAAGGGAGGGAACACTGAAGCTTTCTTT. Translated, it gives CSASLKGGNTEAFF. This chain uses TRBV20-1 with TRBJ1-1; the D is unclear. The CDR3 runs to 14 residues. The V and J ends lost 5 bases and 1 base respectively, with 14 bases between them. The germline CDR1 and CDR2 sequences are DFQATT and SNEGSKA (reference sequence).

In this sample, this clonotype turned up many times. This chain uses TRBV5-1 with TRBJ2-6; tentative D call: TRBD1 (6 bases). This CDR3 region has 15 residues. Germline loops: CDR1 SGHRS, CDR2 YFSETQ. V was pared by 4 bases and J by 3 bases, with 11 bases between. CDR3 protein: CASSTQGNGANVLTF. CDR3 nucleotide sequence: TGCGCCAGCAGCACGCAGGGGAATGGGGCCAACGTCCTGACTTTC.

This clonotype was found many times. The genes are TRBV12-3 or TRBV12-4 and TRBJ1-5; possible D gene TRBD1, 6 bases. V lost 5 bases and J 0 bases, leaving 17 bases between the germline ends. The CDR3 contains 17 residues. CDR3 amino acids: CASSTGSKAFSNQPQHF. For the CDR3, the DNA is TGTGCCAGCAGTACAGGGTCGAAGGCGTTTAGCAATCAGCCCCAGCATTTT.

This clonotype was detected ten times or more. This sequence joins TRBV4-1 and TRBJ2-7; 8 nucleotides match TRBD1. CDR3 length: 14 amino acids. Germline assignment: CDR1 MGHRA and CDR2 YSYEKL. Trimming cost V 3 bases and J 6 bases; bases outside gene matches: 7. The CDR3 region is CASSQLQGAGEQYF. The DNA of the CDR3 is TGCGCCAGCAGCCAGTTGCAGGGGGCCGGCGAGCAGTACTTC.

This clonotype is labeled medium-sized. The rearrangement links TRBV20-1 to TRBJ2-3; 10 bases map to TRBD2. The CDR3 spans 14 residues. The V gene's germline CDR1 is DFQATT and CDR2 SNEGSKA (reference sequence). The J segment lost 3 bases and the V segment lost 4 bases, leaving 4 bases of the junction unmatched. CDR3: CSAIWTSGTDTQYF. In DNA, the CDR3 is TGCAGTGCTATCTGGACTAGCGGAACAGATACGCAGTATTTT.

In this sample, this clonotype turned up many times. V and J are TRBV6-2 or TRBV6-3 and TRBJ2-7; a weak D match, TRBD1 (5 bases). The CDR3 is made up of 14 amino acids. V lost 4 bases, J lost 4 bases, and 14 bases lay in between. Germline-derived CDR1 and CDR2 are MNHEY and SVGEGT. This chain's CDR3 is CASSLASGFYEQYF. CDR3 DNA sequence: TGTGCCAGCAGTTTAGCCTCAGGGTTTTACGAGCAGTACTTC.

In this sample, this clonotype turned up many times. The chain employs TRBV20-1 and TRBJ2-3; D is unresolved. Trimming removed 0 bases from V and 1 base from J, with 8 bases in between. The CDR3 is made up of 14 amino acids. The V gene's germline CDR1 is DFQATT and CDR2 SNEGSKA (reference sequence). Here the CDR3 reads CSARDDARTDTQYF. The CDR3 DNA sequence: TGCAGTGCTAGAGACGACGCCCGCACAGATACGCAGTATTTT.

The table lists this clonotype with many counts. This chain connects TRBV20-1 to TRBJ2-3; 8 bases line up with TRBD2. Germline CDR1 and CDR2: DFQATT and SNEGSKA (reference sequence). This CDR3 is built from 13 residues. V shed 2 bases and J 5 bases; nucleotides not matched to a gene: 3. CDR3 bases: TGCAGTGCTAGATTAGCGGGGATAGATACGCAGTATTTT. Translating gives CSARLAGIDTQYF.

This clonotype was recorded at least ten times. V is TRBV7-2 and J is TRBJ2-1, with D unclear. CDR3 length equals 11 residues. Trimming took 5 bases from V and 2 from J, leaving 1 base between them. Germline lookup yields CDR1 SGHTA and CDR2 FQGNSA. The CDR3 spells CASSAYNEQFF. The CDR3 DNA sequence: TGTGCCAGCAGCGCCTACAATGAGCAGTTCTTC.

This clonotype has at least ten counts. The chain joins TRBV9 to TRBJ2-3; D is unresolved. Germline assignment: CDR1 SGDLS and CDR2 YYNGEE. This CDR3 region has 15 residues. Trimming took 0 bases from V and 0 from J, leaving 8 bases between them. The CDR3 sequence: CASSVGLASTDTQYF. CDR3 coding DNA: TGTGCCAGCAGCGTAGGGTTGGCGAGCACAGATACGCAGTATTTT. Looking up the rest from reference TRBV9 and TRBJ2-3 gives the full variable domain: DSGVTQTPKHLITATGQRVTLRCSPRSGDLSVYWYQQSLDQGLQFLIQYYNGEERAKGNILERFSAQQFPDLHSELNLSSLELGDSALYFCASSVGLASTDTQYFGPGTRLTVL.

This clonotype has a count of ten or more. The rearrangement joins TRBV6-6 to TRBJ2-7; 10 bases agree with TRBD1. Looked up from germline, CDR1 is MNHNY and CDR2 is SVGAGI (reference sequence). V dropped 6 bases and J dropped 3; count of bases not matched to a gene: 35. The CDR3 length is 24 residues. The CDR3: CASRERGRDRGLLLPGKGLYEQYF. In DNA, the CDR3 is TGTGCCAGCAGAGAGAGAGGGAGGGACAGGGGCCTCCTCCTGCCGGGTAAGGGGCTCTACGAGCAGTACTTC.

This clonotype came up many times. The chain carries TRBV11-2 and TRBJ2-1; 10 bases agree with TRBD2. The CDR3 consists of 17 residues. Germline V gene sequence: CDR1 SGHAT, CDR2 FQNNGV. With V trimmed by 0 bases and J by 4 bases, 6 bases remained unmatched. CDR3 coding DNA: TGTGCCAGCAGCTTAGAACTAGCGGGACTCTTTTACAATGAGCAGTTCTTC. Its protein is CASSLELAGLFYNEQFF.

This clonotype was seen many times. The gene calls are TRBV29-1 and TRBJ1-2; D not certain. Germline V CDR1 and CDR2: SQVTM, ANQGSEA. The V gene lost 4 bases and the J gene lost 2 bases, with 8 bases spanning the gap. The CDR3 covers 12 residues. Here the CDR3 reads CSVGDLNYGYTF. The CDR3 DNA sequence: TGCAGCGTTGGGGATCTCAACTATGGCTACACCTTC.

This clonotype was recorded at least ten times. This chain links TRBV24-1 with TRBJ1-2; D may be TRBD1 (5 bases). The germline V and J ends were trimmed by 4 bases and 8 bases, with 16 bases remaining between them. CDR3 length equals 14 residues. Germline CDR1 and CDR2: KGHDR and SFDVKD. The CDR3 coding sequence is TGTGCCACCAGTGAATCGGGACGGCGGGAAGGCTACACCTTC. Translated: CATSESGRREGYTF.

This clonotype was counted ten times or more. This rearrangement joins TRBV28 to TRBJ2-2; D not resolved. This CDR3 is 14 amino acids long. With 4 bases removed from V and 1 base from J, the gap between germline ends came to 7 bases. Germline V gene sequence: CDR1 MDHEN, CDR2 SYDVKM. This CDR3 reads CASSSPGNTGELFF. In DNA, the CDR3 is TGTGCCAGCAGTTCTCCCGGGAACACCGGGGAGCTGTTTTTT.

This clonotype showed up many times. CDR3 nucleotides: TGCGCCAGCAGCGCCCAAACCACCCCCACCGGGGAGCTGTTTTTT. Residues: CASSAQTTPTGELFF. The chain recombines TRBV4-3 with TRBJ2-2, with D unclear. Trimming removed 5 bases at V and 4 bases at J, with 14 bases between. The CDR3 is made up of 15 amino acids. Germline CDR1 is LGHNA and CDR2 is YSLEER.

This clonotype was counted many times. CDR3 DNA: TGCAGTGCTAGAGGTCCGGGGCGGAACACCGGGGAGCTGTTTTTT. Protein: CSARGPGRNTGELFF. This chain links TRBV20-1 with TRBJ2-2; D possibly matches TRBD1 or TRBD2 (5 bases each). This CDR3 is built from 15 residues. Trimming took 1 base from V and 1 from J, leaving 10 bases between them. Looked up from germline, CDR1 is DFQATT and CDR2 is SNEGSKA (reference sequence).

Within the sample, this clonotype is medium-sized (0.01 to 0.1%). The chain recombines TRBV29-1 with TRBJ1-1; no clear D. The germline V gene has CDR1 SQVTM and CDR2 ANQGSEA. V gave up 4 bases and J gave up 1 base, with 4 bases separating them. CDR3 length: 11 residues. The CDR3 loop is CSVVKNTEAFF. DNA of the CDR3: TGCAGCGTTGTAAAGAACACTGAAGCTTTCTTT.

As regards this clonotype: A much larger clone differs by one base, so this may be a read error. This sequence joins TRBV7-3 and TRBJ1-6; a possible D gene is TRBD1 (5 bases). This CDR3 is built from 15 residues. The germline V gene has CDR1 SGHTA and CDR2 FQGTGA. The DNA for the CDR3 is TGTGCCAGCAGCAAAGACCCAGGGTTGAATTCACCCCTCCCCTTT. This codes for CASSKDPGLNSPLPF. Using reference TRBV7-3 and TRBJ1-6 for the parts outside the CDR3, the full variable domain is GAGVSQTPSNKVTEKGKYVELRCDPISGHTALYWYRQSLGQGPEFLIYFQGTGAADDSGLPNDRFFAVRPEGSVSTLKIQRTERGDSAVYLCASSKDPGLNSPLPFGNGTRLTVT.

This clonotype has a count of ten or more. The chain couples TRBV20-1 to TRBJ2-3; D is perhaps TRBD2 (6 bases). V was shortened by 5 bases and J by 3 bases, with 6 bases between the two germline ends. CDR1 and CDR2 from the germline V gene are DFQATT and SNEGSKA (reference sequence). The CDR3 has 11 residues. The CDR3 bases are TGCAGTGCTGGGGGGACAGATACGCAGTATTTT. This sequence encodes CSAGGTDTQYF.

Within the sample, this clonotype is medium-sized. The genes are TRBV4-1 and TRBJ1-6, with a tentative D call TRBD1 (5 bases). CDR3 length: 12 amino acids. V lost 5 bases to trimming and J lost 6 bases, with 5 bases between them. Germline loops: CDR1 MGHRA, CDR2 YSYEKL. CDR3 DNA sequence: TGCGCCAGCAGCGGGGGTAATTCACCCCTCCACTTT. Amino acids: CASSGGNSPLHF.

By proportion, this clonotype is medium-sized (0.01 to 0.1%). The rearrangement links TRBV7-2 to TRBJ1-5; 12 nucleotides align to TRBD1. V dropped 6 bases and J dropped 6; count of bases not matched to a gene: 9. Germline CDR1 SGHTA, CDR2 FQGNSA. The CDR3 contains 16 residues. CDR3 residues: CASSKGQGAGSQPQHF. CDR3 bases: TGTGCCAGCAGTAAGGGACAGGGGGCTGGAAGTCAGCCCCAGCATTTT.

This clonotype was detected ten times or more. This chain joins TRBV12-3 or TRBV12-4 and TRBJ1-4, with D maybe TRBD1 (6 bases). V lost 3 bases and J lost 7, with 15 bases in between. The CDR3 covers 15 residues. The CDR3 sequence is CASSFRSGQPEKLFF. CDR3 in DNA: TGTGCCAGCAGTTTCCGGTCGGGACAACCTGAAAAACTGTTTTTT.

At least ten counts were recorded for this clonotype. V is TRBV3-1 and J is TRBJ1-1; unclear D gene. Between the trimmed V and J ends, which lost 1 base and 5 bases, there was a span of 5 bases. The CDR3 loop spans 12 amino acids. Germline CDR1 is LGHDT and CDR2 is YNNKEL (reference sequence). CDR3 sequence reads: CASSQVGTEAFF. The CDR3 DNA follows: TGTGCCAGCAGCCAAGTAGGGACTGAAGCTTTCTTT.

The table lists this clonotype with many counts. The rearrangement uses TRBV12-3 or TRBV12-4 and TRBJ2-1; the D is unclear. The V and J ends lost 4 bases and 4 bases respectively, with 5 bases between them. This CDR3 is 12 amino acids long. The CDR3 nucleotides read TGTGCCAGCAGTTACGGGTACAATGAGCAGTTCTTC. This translates into CASSYGYNEQFF.

This clonotype came up many times. The genes are TRBV20-1 and TRBJ1-1, with a possible D match to TRBD1 (6 bases). The CDR3 covers 15 residues. Germline CDR1 and CDR2: DFQATT and SNEGSKA (reference sequence). Trimming removed 7 bases from V and 2 bases from J, with 20 bases in between. CDR3 loop: CSGLSGTGGNTEAFF. The DNA for the CDR3 is TGCAGTGGCCTATCAGGGACGGGGGGCAACACTGAAGCTTTCTTT.

This clonotype was counted ten times or more. The J gene is TRBJ1-2, the V gene TRBV9; perhaps TRBD1 as D (5 bases). Germline loops: CDR1 SGDLS, CDR2 YYNGEE. Trimming removed 0 bases at V and 7 bases at J, with 13 bases between. CDR3 size: 14 residues. In DNA, the CDR3 is TGTGCCAGCAGCGTAGAACCAGGGAGCTCTGGCTACACCTTC. This codes for CASSVEPGSSGYTF.